This record looks at one T cell receptor (beta chain) sequence and its context. The data derive from a study of T cell changes during pregnancy in multiple sclerosis. Clones were read by immunoSEQ multiplex PCR, and TCRdb kept only the in-frame ones, dropping some. The sample holds about 74,000 clones, about 85% seen once. This CDR3 has 15 amino acids. CDR1 and CDR2 from the germline V gene are MNHEY and SMNVEV (reference sequence). Trimming removed 6 bases from V and 0 bases from J, with 14 bases in between. The rearrangement joins TRBV27 to TRBJ1-1; D is unresolved. This specimen was peripheral blood, taken before pregnancy. The receptor was isolated from a female donor with multiple sclerosis, enrolled in a pregnancy study. DNA for the CDR3: TGTGCCAGCAGCCCGGTTAGACTGTTGAACACTGAAGCTTTCTTT. Its protein is CASSPVRLLNTEAFF.